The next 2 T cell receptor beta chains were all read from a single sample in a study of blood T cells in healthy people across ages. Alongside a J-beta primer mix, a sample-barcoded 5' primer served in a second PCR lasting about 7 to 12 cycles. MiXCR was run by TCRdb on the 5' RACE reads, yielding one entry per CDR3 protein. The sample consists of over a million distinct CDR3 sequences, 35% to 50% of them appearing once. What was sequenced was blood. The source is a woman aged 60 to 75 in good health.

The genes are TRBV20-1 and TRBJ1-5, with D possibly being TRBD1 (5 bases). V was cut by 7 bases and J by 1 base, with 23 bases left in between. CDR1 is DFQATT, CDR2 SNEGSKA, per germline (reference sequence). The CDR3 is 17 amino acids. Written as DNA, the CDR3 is TGCAGTGTTAAAAAGCAAGGGGACGGACGGAGCAATCAGCCCCAGCATTTT. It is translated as CSVKKQGDGRSNQPQHF.

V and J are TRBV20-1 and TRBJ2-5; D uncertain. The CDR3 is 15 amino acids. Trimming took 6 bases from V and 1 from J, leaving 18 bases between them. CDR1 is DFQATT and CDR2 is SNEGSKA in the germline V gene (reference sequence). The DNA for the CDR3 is TGCAGTGCGGTCGAGGCTCGGACGTCCCAAGAGACCCAGTACTTC. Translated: CSAVEARTSQETQYF.